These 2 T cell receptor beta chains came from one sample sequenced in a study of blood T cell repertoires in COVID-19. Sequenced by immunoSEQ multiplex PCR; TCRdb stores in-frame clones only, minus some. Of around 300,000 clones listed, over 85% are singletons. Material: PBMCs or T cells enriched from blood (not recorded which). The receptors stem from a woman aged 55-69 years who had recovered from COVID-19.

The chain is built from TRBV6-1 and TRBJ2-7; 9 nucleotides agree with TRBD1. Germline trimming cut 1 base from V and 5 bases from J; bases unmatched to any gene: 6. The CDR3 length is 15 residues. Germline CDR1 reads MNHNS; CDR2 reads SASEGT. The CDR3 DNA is TGTGCCAGCAGTGAAGTTGGGACAGGGTACGACGAGCAGTACTTC. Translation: CASSEVGTGYDEQYF.

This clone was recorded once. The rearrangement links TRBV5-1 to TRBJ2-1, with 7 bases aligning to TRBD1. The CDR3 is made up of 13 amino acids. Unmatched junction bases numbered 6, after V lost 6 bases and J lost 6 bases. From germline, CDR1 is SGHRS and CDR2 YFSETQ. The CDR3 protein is CASMGSGGNEQFF. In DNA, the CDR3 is TGCGCCAGCATGGGCTCAGGGGGCAATGAGCAGTTCTTC.